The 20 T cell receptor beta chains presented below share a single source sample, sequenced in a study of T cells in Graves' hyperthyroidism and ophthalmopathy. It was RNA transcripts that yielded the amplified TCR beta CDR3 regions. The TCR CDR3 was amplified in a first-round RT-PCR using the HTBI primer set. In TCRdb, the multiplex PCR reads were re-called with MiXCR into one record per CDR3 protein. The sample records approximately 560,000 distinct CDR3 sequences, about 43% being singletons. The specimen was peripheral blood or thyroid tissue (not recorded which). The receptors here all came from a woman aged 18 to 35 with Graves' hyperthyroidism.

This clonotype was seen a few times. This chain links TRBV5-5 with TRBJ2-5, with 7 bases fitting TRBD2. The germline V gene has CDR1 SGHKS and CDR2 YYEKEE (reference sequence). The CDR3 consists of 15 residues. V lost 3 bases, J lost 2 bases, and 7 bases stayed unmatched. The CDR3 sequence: CASSWRETEQETQYF. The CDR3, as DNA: TGTGCCAGCAGCTGGCGGGAGACTGAACAAGAGACCCAGTACTTC.

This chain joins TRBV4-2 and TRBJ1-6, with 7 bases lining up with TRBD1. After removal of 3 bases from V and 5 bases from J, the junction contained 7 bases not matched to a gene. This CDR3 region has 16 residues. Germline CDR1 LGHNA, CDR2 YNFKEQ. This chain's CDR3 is CASSHRGGGDNSPLHF. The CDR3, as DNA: TGTGCCAGCAGCCACAGGGGGGGGGGGGATAATTCACCCCTCCACTTT.

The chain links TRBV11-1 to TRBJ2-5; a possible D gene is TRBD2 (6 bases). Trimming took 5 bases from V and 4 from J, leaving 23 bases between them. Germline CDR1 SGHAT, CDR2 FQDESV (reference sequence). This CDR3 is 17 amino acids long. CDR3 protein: CASSLRAPGSGGETQYF. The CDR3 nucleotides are TGTGCCAGCAGCCTAAGGGCCCCAGGTAGCGGAGGAGAGACCCAGTACTTC.

The CDR3 here is CASSSDRELRETQYF. In DNA, the CDR3 is TGTGCCAGCAGCTCGGACAGGGAGTTGCGAGAGACCCAGTACTTC. This chain joins TRBV13 and TRBJ2-5; the match to TRBD1 covers 8 bases. The CDR3 sequence is 15 residues long. Losses at the gene ends were 4 bases for V and 4 bases for J; bases not matched to a gene: 8. CDR1 and CDR2 (germline): PRHDT, FYEKMQ (reference sequence).

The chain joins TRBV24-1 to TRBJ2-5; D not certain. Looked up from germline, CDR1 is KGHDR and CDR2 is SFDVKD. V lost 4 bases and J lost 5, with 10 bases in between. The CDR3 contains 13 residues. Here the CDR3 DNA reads TGTGCCACCAGTGAAAGGGTTAGGGAGACCCAGTACTTC. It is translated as CATSERVRETQYF.

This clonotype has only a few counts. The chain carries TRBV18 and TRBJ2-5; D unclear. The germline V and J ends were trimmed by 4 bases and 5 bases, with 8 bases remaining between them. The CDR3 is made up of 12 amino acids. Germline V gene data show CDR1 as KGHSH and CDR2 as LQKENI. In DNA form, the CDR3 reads TGTGCCAGCTCACTCAGTATGGAGACCCAGTACTTC. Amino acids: CASSLSMETQYF.

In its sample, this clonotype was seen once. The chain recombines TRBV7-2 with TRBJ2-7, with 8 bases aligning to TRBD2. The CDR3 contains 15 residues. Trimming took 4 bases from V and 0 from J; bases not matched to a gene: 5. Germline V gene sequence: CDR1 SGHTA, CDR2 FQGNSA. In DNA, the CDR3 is TGTGCCAGCAGCTCCCAGCGGGGGAGCTCCTACGAGCAGTACTTC. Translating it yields CASSSQRGSSYEQYF.

The CDR3 coding sequence is TGTGCCAGTAGTCCCCAGGGCGTCACCTATGGCTACACCTTC. Protein: CASSPQGVTYGYTF. V and J are TRBV19 and TRBJ1-2, with D possibly TRBD1 on 5 matching bases. Germline loops: CDR1 LNHDA, CDR2 SQIVND (reference sequence). The CDR3 consists of 14 residues. V gave up 5 bases and J gave up 4 bases, with 14 bases separating them.

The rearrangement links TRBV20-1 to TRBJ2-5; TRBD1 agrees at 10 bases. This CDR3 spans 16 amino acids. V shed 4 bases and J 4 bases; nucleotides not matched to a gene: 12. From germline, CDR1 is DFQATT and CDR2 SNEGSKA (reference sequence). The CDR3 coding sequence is TGCAGTGCTAAAGGGACAGGGGAGGTTCCGGCAGAGACCCAGTACTTC. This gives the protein CSAKGTGEVPAETQYF.

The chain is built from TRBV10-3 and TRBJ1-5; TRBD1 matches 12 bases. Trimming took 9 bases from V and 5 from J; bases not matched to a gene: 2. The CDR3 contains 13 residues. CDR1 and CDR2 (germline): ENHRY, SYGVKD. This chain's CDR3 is CAIGTGGYQPQHF. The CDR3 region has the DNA TGTGCCATTGGGACAGGGGGCTATCAGCCCCAGCATTTT.

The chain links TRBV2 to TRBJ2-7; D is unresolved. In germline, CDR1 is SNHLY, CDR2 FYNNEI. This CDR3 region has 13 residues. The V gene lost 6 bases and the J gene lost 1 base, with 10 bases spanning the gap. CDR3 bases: TGTGCCAGCAGGGCAGAATATTCCTACGAGCAGTACTTC. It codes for CASRAEYSYEQYF.

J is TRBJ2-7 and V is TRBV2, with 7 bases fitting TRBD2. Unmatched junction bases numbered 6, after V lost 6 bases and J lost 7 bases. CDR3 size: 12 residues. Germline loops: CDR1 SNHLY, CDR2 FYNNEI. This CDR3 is CASRVGGGEQYF. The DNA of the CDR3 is TGTGCCAGCAGAGTAGGCGGGGGTGAGCAGTACTTC.

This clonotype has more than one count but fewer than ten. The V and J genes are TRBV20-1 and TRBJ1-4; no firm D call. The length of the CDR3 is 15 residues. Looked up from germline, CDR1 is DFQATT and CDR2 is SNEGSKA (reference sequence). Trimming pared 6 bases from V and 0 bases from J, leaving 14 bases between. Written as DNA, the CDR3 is TGCAGTGCCATAGACTCTTATGCAACTAATGAAAAACTGTTTTTT. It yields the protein CSAIDSYATNEKLFF.

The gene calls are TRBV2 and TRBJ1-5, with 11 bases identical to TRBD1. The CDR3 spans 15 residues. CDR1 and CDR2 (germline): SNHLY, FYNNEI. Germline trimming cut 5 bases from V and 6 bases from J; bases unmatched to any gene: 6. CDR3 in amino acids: CASSSLGQGAQPQHF. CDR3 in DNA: TGTGCCAGCAGTTCCCTAGGACAGGGGGCTCAGCCCCAGCATTTT. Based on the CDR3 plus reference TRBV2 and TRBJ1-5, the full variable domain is EPEVTQTPSHQVTQMGQEVILRCVPISNHLYFYWYRQILGQKVEFLVSFYNNEISEKSEIFDDQFSVERPDGSNFTLKIRSTKLEDSAMYFCASSSLGQGAQPQHFGDGTRLSIL.

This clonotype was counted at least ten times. The CDR3 coding sequence is TGCAGCGTTGTGAGGACAGGACACTACGAGCAGTACTTC. Its translation is CSVVRTGHYEQYF. The chain couples TRBV29-1 to TRBJ2-7; the match to TRBD1 covers 7 bases. V trimming: 4 bases; J trimming: 3 bases; junction bases outside the gene matches: 6. This CDR3 spans 13 amino acids. Germline CDR1 reads SQVTM; CDR2 reads ANQGSEA.

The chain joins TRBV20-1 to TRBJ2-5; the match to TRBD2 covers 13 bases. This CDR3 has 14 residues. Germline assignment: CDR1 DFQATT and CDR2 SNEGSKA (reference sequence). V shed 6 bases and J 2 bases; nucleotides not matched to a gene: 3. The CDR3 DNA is TGCAGTGCCGGGACTAGCGGGGATCAAGAGACCCAGTACTTC. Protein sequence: CSAGTSGDQETQYF.

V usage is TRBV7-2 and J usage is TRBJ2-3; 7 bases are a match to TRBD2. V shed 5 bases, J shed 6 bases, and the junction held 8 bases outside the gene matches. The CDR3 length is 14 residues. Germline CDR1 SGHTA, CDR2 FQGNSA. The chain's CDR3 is CASSPDSGRDTQYF. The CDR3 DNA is TGTGCCAGCAGCCCCGATAGCGGGCGGGATACGCAGTATTTT.

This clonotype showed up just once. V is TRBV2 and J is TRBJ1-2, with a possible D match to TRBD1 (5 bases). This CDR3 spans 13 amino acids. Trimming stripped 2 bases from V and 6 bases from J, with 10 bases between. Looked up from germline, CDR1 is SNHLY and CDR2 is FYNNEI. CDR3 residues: CASSESRVDGYTF. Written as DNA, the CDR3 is TGTGCCAGCAGTGAATCCAGGGTGGATGGCTACACCTTC.

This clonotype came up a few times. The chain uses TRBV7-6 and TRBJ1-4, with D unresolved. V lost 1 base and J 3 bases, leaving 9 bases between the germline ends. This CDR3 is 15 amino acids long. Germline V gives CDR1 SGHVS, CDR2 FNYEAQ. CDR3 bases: TGTGCCAGCAGCTTAGAACCCGGGGCTAATGAAAAACTGTTTTTT. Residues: CASSLEPGANEKLFF.

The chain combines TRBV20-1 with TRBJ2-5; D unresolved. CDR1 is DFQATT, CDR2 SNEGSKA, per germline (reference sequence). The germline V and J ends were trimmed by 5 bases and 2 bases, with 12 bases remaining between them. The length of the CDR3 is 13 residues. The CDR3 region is CSAQLVDQETQYF. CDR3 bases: TGCAGTGCTCAGTTGGTGGATCAAGAGACCCAGTACTTC.